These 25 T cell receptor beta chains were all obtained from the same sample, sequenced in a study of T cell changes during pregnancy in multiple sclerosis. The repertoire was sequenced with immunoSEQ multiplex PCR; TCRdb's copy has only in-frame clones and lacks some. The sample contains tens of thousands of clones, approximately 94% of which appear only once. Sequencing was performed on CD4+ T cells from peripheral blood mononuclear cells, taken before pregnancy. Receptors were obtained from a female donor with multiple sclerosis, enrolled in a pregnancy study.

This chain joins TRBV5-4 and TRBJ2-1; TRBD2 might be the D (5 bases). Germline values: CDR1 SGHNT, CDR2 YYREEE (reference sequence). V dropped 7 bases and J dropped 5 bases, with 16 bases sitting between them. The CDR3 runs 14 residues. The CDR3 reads CASGSSSVDNEQFF. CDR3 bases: TGTGCCAGCGGATCTAGCTCTGTGGACAATGAGCAGTTCTTC.

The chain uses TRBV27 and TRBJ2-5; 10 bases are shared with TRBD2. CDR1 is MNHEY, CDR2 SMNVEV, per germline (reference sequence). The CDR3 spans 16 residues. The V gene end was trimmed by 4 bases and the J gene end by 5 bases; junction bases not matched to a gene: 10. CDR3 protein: CASSYGALAGAETQYF. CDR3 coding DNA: TGTGCCAGCAGTTATGGGGCGCTAGCGGGAGCGGAGACCCAGTACTTC.

This CDR3 reads CSVGRPGGQETQYF. CDR3 nucleotides: TGCAGCGTTGGCAGGCCAGGGGGCCAAGAGACCCAGTACTTC. The V gene is TRBV29-1, the J gene TRBJ2-5; 7 nucleotides align to TRBD1. This CDR3 region has 14 residues. CDR1 and CDR2 from the germline V gene are SQVTM and ANQGSEA. V gave up 4 bases and J gave up 1 base; unmatched junction bases: 6.

CDR3 region: CASSLAGGVYEQYF. CDR3 nucleotides: TGTGCCAGCAGCTTGGCCGGGGGGGTCTACGAGCAGTACTTC. The chain uses TRBV5-4 and TRBJ2-7, with TRBD2 matching 8 bases. The CDR3 loop spans 14 amino acids. V lost 0 bases, J lost 3 bases, and 2 bases stayed unmatched. CDR1 SGHNT and CDR2 YYREEE come from the germline V gene (reference sequence).

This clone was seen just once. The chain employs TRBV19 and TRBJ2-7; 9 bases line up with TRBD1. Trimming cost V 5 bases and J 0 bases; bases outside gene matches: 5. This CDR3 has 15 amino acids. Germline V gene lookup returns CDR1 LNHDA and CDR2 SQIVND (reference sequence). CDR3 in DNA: TGTGCCAGTAGTCATGGGACAGGGAGCTCCTACGAGCAGTACTTC. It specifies CASSHGTGSSYEQYF.

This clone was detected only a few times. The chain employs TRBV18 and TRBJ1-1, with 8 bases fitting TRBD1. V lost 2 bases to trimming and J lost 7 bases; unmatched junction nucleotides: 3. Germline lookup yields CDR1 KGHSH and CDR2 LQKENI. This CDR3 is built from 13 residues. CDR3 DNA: TGTGCCAGCTCACCAACACAGGGGGTTGAAGCTTTCTTT. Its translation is CASSPTQGVEAFF.

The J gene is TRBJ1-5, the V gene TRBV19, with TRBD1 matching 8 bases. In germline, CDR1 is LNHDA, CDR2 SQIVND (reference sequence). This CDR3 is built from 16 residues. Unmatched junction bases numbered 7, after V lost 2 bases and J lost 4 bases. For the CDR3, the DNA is TGTGCCAGTAGTATACAGACGGACAGGGTAAATCAGCCCCAGCATTTT. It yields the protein CASSIQTDRVNQPQHF.

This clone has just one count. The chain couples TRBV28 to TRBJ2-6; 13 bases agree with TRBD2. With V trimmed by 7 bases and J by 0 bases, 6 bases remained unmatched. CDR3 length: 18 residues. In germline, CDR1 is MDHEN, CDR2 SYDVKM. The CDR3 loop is CASTTSGRALSGANVLTF. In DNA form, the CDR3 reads TGTGCCAGCACCACTAGCGGGAGGGCCCTCTCTGGGGCCAACGTCCTGACTTTC.

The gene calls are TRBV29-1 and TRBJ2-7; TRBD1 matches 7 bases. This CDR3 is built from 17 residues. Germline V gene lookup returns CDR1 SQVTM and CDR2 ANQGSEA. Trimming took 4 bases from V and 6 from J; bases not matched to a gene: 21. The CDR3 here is CSVVDRVNPTENREQYF. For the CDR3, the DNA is TGCAGCGTTGTTGACAGGGTAAATCCCACAGAAAATCGCGAGCAGTACTTC.

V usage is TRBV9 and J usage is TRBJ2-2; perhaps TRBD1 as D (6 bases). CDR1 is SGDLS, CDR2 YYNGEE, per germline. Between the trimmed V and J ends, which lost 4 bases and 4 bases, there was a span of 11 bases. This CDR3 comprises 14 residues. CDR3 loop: CASSQGPGTGELFF. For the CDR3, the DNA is TGTGCCAGCAGCCAGGGGCCGGGCACCGGGGAGCTGTTTTTT.

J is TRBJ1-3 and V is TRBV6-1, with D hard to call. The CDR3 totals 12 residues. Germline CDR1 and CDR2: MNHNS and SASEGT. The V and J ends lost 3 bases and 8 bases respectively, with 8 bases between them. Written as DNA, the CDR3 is TGTGCCAGCAGTGATTGGGAGGACACCATATATTTT. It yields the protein CASSDWEDTIYF.

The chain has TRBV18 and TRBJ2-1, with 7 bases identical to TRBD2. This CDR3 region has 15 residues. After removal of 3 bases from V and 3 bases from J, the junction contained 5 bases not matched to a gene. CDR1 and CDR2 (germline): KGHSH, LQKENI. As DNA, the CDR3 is TGTGCCAGCTCACCGGCGGGAGCCATCTACAATGAGCAGTTCTTC. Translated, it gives CASSPAGAIYNEQFF. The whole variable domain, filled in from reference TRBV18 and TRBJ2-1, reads NAGVMQNPRHLVRRRGQEARLRCSPMKGHSHVYWYRQLPEEGLKFMVYLQKENIIDESGMPKERFSAEFPKEGPSILRIQQVVRGDSAAYFCASSPAGAIYNEQFFGPGTRLTVL.

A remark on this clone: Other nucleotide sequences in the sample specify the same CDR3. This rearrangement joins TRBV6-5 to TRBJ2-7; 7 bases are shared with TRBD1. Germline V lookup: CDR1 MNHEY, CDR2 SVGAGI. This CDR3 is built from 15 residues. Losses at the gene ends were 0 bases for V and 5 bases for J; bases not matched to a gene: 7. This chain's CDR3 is CASSYSNRGRDEQYF. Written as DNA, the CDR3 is TGTGCCAGCAGTTACTCTAACAGGGGAAGGGACGAGCAGTACTTC.

The CDR3 DNA sequence: TGCGCCAGCAGCTTGGATACCAGCGGGAGTATTGTTGAGCAGTTCTTC. As protein: CASSLDTSGSIVEQFF. The V gene is TRBV5-1, the J gene TRBJ2-1; 8 bases map to TRBD2. Germline V gene data show CDR1 as SGHRS and CDR2 as YFSETQ. Trimming took 0 bases from V and 9 from J; bases not matched to a gene: 11. This CDR3 contains 16 residues.

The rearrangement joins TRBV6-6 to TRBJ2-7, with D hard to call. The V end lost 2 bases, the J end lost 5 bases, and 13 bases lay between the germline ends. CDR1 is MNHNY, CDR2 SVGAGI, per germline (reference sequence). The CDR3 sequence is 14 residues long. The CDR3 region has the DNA TGTGCCAGCAGTTACCGGCAGGCAACCCACGAGCAGTACTTC. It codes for CASSYRQATHEQYF.

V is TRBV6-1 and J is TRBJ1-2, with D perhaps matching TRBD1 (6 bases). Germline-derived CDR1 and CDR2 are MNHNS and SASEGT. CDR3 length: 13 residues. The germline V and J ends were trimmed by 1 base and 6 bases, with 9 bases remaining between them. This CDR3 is CASSEEAGDGYTF. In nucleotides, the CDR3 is TGTGCCAGCAGTGAAGAAGCAGGGGATGGCTACACCTTC.

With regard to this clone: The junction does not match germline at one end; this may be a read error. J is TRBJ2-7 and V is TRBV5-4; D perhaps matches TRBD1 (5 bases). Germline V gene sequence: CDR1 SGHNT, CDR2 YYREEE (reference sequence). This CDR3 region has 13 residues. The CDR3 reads CASINRNNYGQYF. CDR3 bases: TGTGCCAGCATCAACAGGAATAACTACGGGCAGTACTTC.

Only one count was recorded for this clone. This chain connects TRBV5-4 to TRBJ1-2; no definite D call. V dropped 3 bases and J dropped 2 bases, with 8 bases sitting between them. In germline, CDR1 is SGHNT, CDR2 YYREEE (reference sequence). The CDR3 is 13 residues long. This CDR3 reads CASSYDGNYGYTF. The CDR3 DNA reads TGTGCCAGCAGCTACGACGGGAACTATGGCTACACCTTC.

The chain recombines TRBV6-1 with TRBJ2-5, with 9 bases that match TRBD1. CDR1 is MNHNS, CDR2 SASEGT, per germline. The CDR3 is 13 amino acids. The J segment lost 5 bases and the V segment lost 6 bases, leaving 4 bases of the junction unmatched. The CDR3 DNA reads TGTGCCAGCAGAACAGGGGGCAGGGAGACCCAGTACTTC. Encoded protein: CASRTGGRETQYF.

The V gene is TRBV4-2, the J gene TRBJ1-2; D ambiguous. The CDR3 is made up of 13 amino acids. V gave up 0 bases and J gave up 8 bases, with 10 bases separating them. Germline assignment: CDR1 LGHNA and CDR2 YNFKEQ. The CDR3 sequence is CASSQDISGGYTF. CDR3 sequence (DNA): TGTGCCAGCAGCCAAGATATAAGTGGCGGCTACACCTTC.

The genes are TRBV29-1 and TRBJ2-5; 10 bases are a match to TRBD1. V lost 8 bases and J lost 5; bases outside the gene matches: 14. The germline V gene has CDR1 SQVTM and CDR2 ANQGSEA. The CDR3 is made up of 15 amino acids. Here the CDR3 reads CSCDETGGLMETQYF. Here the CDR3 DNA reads TGCAGCTGTGATGAGACAGGGGGCCTTATGGAGACCCAGTACTTC.

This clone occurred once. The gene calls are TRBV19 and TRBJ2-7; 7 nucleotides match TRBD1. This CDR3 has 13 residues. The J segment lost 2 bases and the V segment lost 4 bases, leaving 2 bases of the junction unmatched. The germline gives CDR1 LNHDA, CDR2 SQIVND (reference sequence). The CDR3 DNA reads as TGTGCCAGTAGTAGGGACAGAACCTACGAGCAGTACTTC. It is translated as CASSRDRTYEQYF. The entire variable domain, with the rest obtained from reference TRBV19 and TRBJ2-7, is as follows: DGGITQSPKYLFRKEGQNVTLSCEQNLNHDAMYWYRQDPGQGLRLIYYSQIVNDFQKGDIAEGYSVSREKKESFPLTVTSAQKNPTAFYLCASSRDRTYEQYFGPGTRLTVT.

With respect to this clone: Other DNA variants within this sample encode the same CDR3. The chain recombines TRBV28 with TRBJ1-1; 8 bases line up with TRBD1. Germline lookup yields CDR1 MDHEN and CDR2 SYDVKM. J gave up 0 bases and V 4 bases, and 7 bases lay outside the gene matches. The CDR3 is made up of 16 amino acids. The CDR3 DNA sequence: TGTGCCAGCAGTTCCCCAGGGGGCCCCTTGAACACTGAAGCTTTCTTT. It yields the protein CASSSPGGPLNTEAFF.

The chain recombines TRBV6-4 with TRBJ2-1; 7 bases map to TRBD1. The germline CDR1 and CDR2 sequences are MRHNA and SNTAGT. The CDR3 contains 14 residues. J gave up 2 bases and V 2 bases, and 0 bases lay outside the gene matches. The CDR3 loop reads CASSDGQAYNEQFF. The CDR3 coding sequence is TGTGCCAGCAGTGACGGACAGGCCTACAATGAGCAGTTCTTC.

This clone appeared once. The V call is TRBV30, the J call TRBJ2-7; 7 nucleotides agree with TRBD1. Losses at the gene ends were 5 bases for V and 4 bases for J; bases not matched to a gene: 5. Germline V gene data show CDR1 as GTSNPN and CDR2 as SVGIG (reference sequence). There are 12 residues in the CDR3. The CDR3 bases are TGTGCCTGGCGACAGGGAAAATACGAGCAGTACTTC. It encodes CAWRQGKYEQYF.